Below, 9 T cell receptor beta chains from the same sample are listed, as sequenced in a study of CD8 T cells in ankylosing spondylitis. Their recognized antigens are unknown. MiXCR, applied by TCRdb to the 5' RACE reads, yields one record per CDR3 protein. The data contain about 540,000 distinct CDR3 sequences, roughly an eighth of them seen just once; the ten biggest clones take up around 7%. Broader study findings: Ankylosing spondylitis blood appeared to be characterized by a TCR beta motif of several highly homologous variants.

The sample taken for sequencing was blood, either unsorted or a sorted T cell fraction (not recorded which). These receptors came from a male donor with ankylosing spondylitis.

In this sample, this clonotype turned up a few times. This chain joins TRBV5-6 and TRBJ1-5, with D unclear. V lost 0 bases and J 1 base, leaving 8 bases between the germline ends. Germline CDR1 is SGHDT and CDR2 is YYEEEE. There are 15 residues in the CDR3. This chain's CDR3 is CASSLGPTSNQPQHF. DNA of the CDR3: TGTGCCAGCAGCTTGGGACCGACCAGCAATCAGCCCCAGCATTTT. The variable domain in full, completed from reference TRBV5-6 and TRBJ1-5, reads DAGVTQSPTHLIKTRGQQVTLRCSPKSGHDTVSWYQQALGQGPQFIFQYYEEEERQRGNFPDRFSGHQFPNYSSELNVNALLLGDSALYLCASSLGPTSNQPQHFGDGTRLSIL.

Only a few counts were recorded for this clonotype. The chain joins TRBV7-8 to TRBJ1-1; D is ambiguous. There are 14 residues in the CDR3. The V gene lost 5 bases and the J gene lost 1 base, with 11 bases spanning the gap. From germline, CDR1 is SGHVS and CDR2 FQNEAQ. The CDR3 region has the DNA TGTGCCAGCAGCCGGTGGGAGTCGAACACTGAAGCTTTCTTT. This encodes CASSRWESNTEAFF.

The rearrangement uses TRBV30 and TRBJ1-3; D may be TRBD1 (5 bases). Trimming took off 5 bases at V and 5 bases at J, with 13 bases between the two ends. The germline gives CDR1 GTSNPN, CDR2 SVGIG (reference sequence). The CDR3 has 13 residues. CDR3 residues: CAWLDRWRNTIYF. The CDR3 DNA sequence: TGTGCCTGGCTTGACAGATGGCGAAACACCATATATTTT.

In its sample, this clonotype was seen a few times. This chain connects TRBV7-9 to TRBJ1-2; D unclear. Germline V CDR1 and CDR2: SEHNR, FQNEAQ (reference sequence). Trimming removed 2 bases at V and 4 bases at J, with 14 bases between. The CDR3 has 15 residues. The DNA for the CDR3 is TGTGCCAGCAGCTTAAGCCCGGACTTTGCCTATGGCTACACCTTC. Translation: CASSLSPDFAYGYTF.

This clonotype was seen a handful of times. Written as DNA, the CDR3 is TGTGCCAGCAGTGACCCGCGGCGGGAGGGAACGAACACCGGGGAGCTGTTTTTT. Its translation is CASSDPRREGTNTGELFF. The rearrangement links TRBV25-1 to TRBJ2-2; 9 nucleotides line up with TRBD2. The V and J ends lost 3 bases and 0 bases, in that order; junction bases with no gene match: 8. CDR3 length equals 18 residues. The germline V gene encodes CDR1 MGHDK and CDR2 SYGVNS.

This clonotype appeared a few times. J is TRBJ1-3 and V is TRBV28; no firm D call. The CDR3 contains 15 residues. Germline lookup yields CDR1 MDHEN and CDR2 SYDVKM. Between the trimmed V and J ends, which lost 6 bases and 0 bases, there was a span of 12 bases. The CDR3 bases are TGTGCCAGCAGAGCACATGGGTCCTCTGGAAACACCATATATTTT. It specifies CASRAHGSSGNTIYF.

This clonotype was counted at least ten times. The chain employs TRBV29-1 and TRBJ2-7, with TRBD1 identical over 9 bases. V was pared by 6 bases and J by 7 bases, with 7 bases of the junction left unmatched. Looked up from germline, CDR1 is SQVTM and CDR2 is ANQGSEA. The CDR3 totals 12 residues. This CDR3 is CSVLQGAREQYF. In nucleotides, the CDR3 is TGCAGCGTGCTACAGGGGGCGCGGGAGCAGTACTTC.

V is TRBV18 and J is TRBJ2-7, with TRBD1 matching 9 bases. V shed 4 bases and J 3 bases; nucleotides not matched to a gene: 7. The length of the CDR3 is 15 residues. The V gene's germline CDR1 is KGHSH and CDR2 LQKENI. CDR3 DNA: TGTGCCAGCTCACTAGCCCCGGGACAGGGCTACGAGCAGTACGTC. It yields the protein CASSLAPGQGYEQYV.

This clonotype has at least ten counts. The J gene is TRBJ1-2, the V gene TRBV7-9, with 7 positions matching TRBD1. Trimming cost V 3 bases and J 4 bases; bases outside gene matches: 8. The CDR3 is 15 residues long. Germline CDR1 reads SEHNR; CDR2 reads FQNEAQ (reference sequence). The CDR3 here is CASSLGSPGGYGYTF. In DNA, the CDR3 is TGTGCCAGCAGCTTGGGGTCCCCAGGGGGCTATGGCTACACCTTC.